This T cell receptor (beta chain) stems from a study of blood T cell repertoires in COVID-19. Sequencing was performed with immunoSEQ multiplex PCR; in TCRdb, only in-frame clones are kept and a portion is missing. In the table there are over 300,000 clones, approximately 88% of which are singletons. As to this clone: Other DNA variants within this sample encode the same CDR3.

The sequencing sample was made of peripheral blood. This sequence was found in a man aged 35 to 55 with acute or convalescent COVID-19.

For the CDR3, the DNA is TGCGCCAGCAGCTTGGAAGGACTAGCGGGAGCGGATACGCAGTATTTT. Translation: CASSLEGLAGADTQYF. The V and J genes are TRBV5-1 and TRBJ2-3; 13 positions match TRBD2. The CDR3 totals 16 residues. Germline V gene data show CDR1 as SGHRS and CDR2 as YFSETQ. J was trimmed by 6 bases and V by 0 bases; bases with no gene match: 4.